What follows are 22 T cell receptor beta chains derived from one specimen sequenced in a study of T cell repertoires in cytomegalovirus infection. TCRdb independently ran MiXCR on the reads; one entry per CDR3 protein. The repertoire includes approximately 400,000 distinct CDR3 sequences, approximately 31% of them detected once, and roughly 15% sits in the top ten. Sequenced: PBMCs. Source of these receptors: a human donor in good health (CMV status not recorded). Some clones in this sample may be carry-over from other donors' samples.

To note about this clonotype: A read error may explain this, as a much larger clone is one base away. The V and J genes are TRBV11-2 and TRBJ1-1, with D unresolved. Trimming took 4 bases from V and 1 from J, leaving 4 bases between them. CDR3 size: 12 residues. The V gene's germline CDR1 is SGHAT and CDR2 FQNNGV. CDR3 sequence reads: CASSSENTEAFF. In nucleotides, the CDR3 is TGTGCCAGCAGCTCGGAGAACACTGAAGCTTTCTTT.

This clonotype was picked up a small number of times. This sequence joins TRBV12-3 or TRBV12-4 and TRBJ1-6, with a tentative D call TRBD1 (6 bases). The V and J ends lost 3 bases and 0 bases respectively, with 15 bases between them. This CDR3 contains 18 residues. DNA for the CDR3: TGTGCCAGCAGTTTCTATCCCCAGGGGAGCTCCTATAATTCACCCCTCCACTTT. Its translation is CASSFYPQGSSYNSPLHF.

This chain connects TRBV27 to TRBJ2-5; D possibly corresponds to TRBD1 (7 bases). Looked up from germline, CDR1 is MNHEY and CDR2 is SMNVEV (reference sequence). V lost 6 bases to trimming and J lost 9 bases, with 26 bases between them. This CDR3 is 16 amino acids long. CDR3 residues: CASSLGRGTVPWSQYF. The CDR3 DNA is TGTGCCAGCAGCCTGGGCCGCGGGACAGTCCCATGGTCCCAGTACTTC.

This clonotype was seen only a few times. The chain uses TRBV19 and TRBJ2-1; 9 bases match TRBD1. Unmatched junction bases numbered 3, after V lost 1 base and J lost 8 bases. The germline V gene has CDR1 LNHDA and CDR2 SQIVND (reference sequence). CDR3 length: 14 residues. In nucleotides, the CDR3 is TGTGCCAGTAGTATAGTGGGACAGGGCCATGAGCAGTTCTTC. Translation gives CASSIVGQGHEQFF.

The J gene is TRBJ2-3, the V gene TRBV12-3 or TRBV12-4; 7 bases are shared with TRBD2. The trim removed 6 bases at V and 5 bases at J, leaving 11 bases unmatched. The CDR3 is 15 amino acids. The CDR3 protein is CASRISGGGIDTQYF. CDR3 sequence (DNA): TGTGCCAGCAGGATAAGTGGCGGGGGTATAGATACGCAGTATTTT.

The chain is built from TRBV12-3 or TRBV12-4 and TRBJ2-1; maybe TRBD2 (6 bases). Trimming removed 6 bases at V and 7 bases at J, with 13 bases between. This CDR3 has 13 residues. CDR3 sequence: CASRPGRTNEQFF. CDR3 sequence (DNA): TGTGCCAGCAGGCCAGGGAGGACTAATGAGCAGTTCTTC.

The chain couples TRBV20-1 to TRBJ2-1, with D possibly being TRBD1 (6 bases). Trimming stripped 6 bases from V and 1 base from J, with 16 bases between. CDR3 length equals 15 residues. Germline CDR1 DFQATT, CDR2 SNEGSKA (reference sequence). The CDR3 loop reads CSAPGTPSSYNEQFF. Here the CDR3 DNA reads TGCAGTGCGCCGGGGACACCGTCTTCCTACAATGAGCAGTTCTTC.

This clonotype appeared a few times. The chain combines TRBV4-3 with TRBJ2-2; no clear D. The CDR3 is 15 amino acids. The germline V gene has CDR1 LGHNA and CDR2 YSLEER. The V and J ends lost 0 bases and 2 bases respectively, with 7 bases between them. This CDR3 reads CASSQDPRNTGELFF. The CDR3 DNA sequence: TGCGCCAGCAGCCAAGATCCCCGAAACACCGGGGAGCTGTTTTTT.

The rearrangement links TRBV20-1 to TRBJ2-1; a possible D gene is TRBD1 (6 bases). The V gene lost 3 bases and the J gene lost 10 bases, with 7 bases spanning the gap. This CDR3 region has 10 residues. CDR1 DFQATT and CDR2 SNEGSKA come from the germline V gene (reference sequence). The DNA of the CDR3 is TGCAGTGCTAGGGACAGCGAGCAGTTCTTC. Amino acid sequence: CSARDSEQFF.

This clonotype showed up many times. J is TRBJ2-7 and V is TRBV12-3 or TRBV12-4, with D perhaps TRBD1 or TRBD2 (5 bases each). V lost 6 bases and J 5 bases, leaving 20 bases between the germline ends. The CDR3 has 15 residues. The CDR3 loop is CASSPPGPTSHEQYF. The DNA of the CDR3 is TGTGCCAGCAGCCCGCCGGGACCCACATCACACGAGCAGTACTTC.

Ten or more counts support this clonotype. The chain uses TRBV7-8 and TRBJ1-4; a possible D gene is TRBD1 (6 bases). Germline assignment: CDR1 SGHVS and CDR2 FQNEAQ. The CDR3 is 16 residues long. V was pared by 5 bases and J by 0 bases, with 13 bases between. The CDR3 nucleotides are TGTGCCAGCAGCCTTAAACCAGGGGCAACTAATGAAAAACTGTTTTTT. This translates into CASSLKPGATNEKLFF.

The CDR3 here is CSVTPAGANYGYTF. The CDR3 bases are TGCAGCGTCACCCCGGCGGGGGCTAACTATGGCTACACCTTC. V and J are TRBV29-1 and TRBJ1-2; TRBD1 is a possible D gene (5 bases). CDR3 length equals 14 residues. Trimming shortened V by 6 bases and J by 0 bases, and 14 bases separated the two germline ends. Germline V CDR1 and CDR2: SQVTM, ANQGSEA.

V gene TRBV2 combines with J gene TRBJ2-3; D may correspond to TRBD1 or TRBD2 (5 bases each). The V gene lost 6 bases and the J gene lost 6 bases, with 19 bases spanning the gap. The CDR3 loop spans 15 amino acids. Germline CDR1 is SNHLY and CDR2 is FYNNEI. Here the CDR3 DNA reads TGTGCCAGCAGGACGGGGCTCCCGGGGAAGGATACGCAGTATTTT. Protein sequence: CASRTGLPGKDTQYF.

The chain employs TRBV20-1 and TRBJ2-2, with a possible D match to TRBD2 (6 bases). The CDR3 consists of 17 residues. Germline V gene sequence: CDR1 DFQATT, CDR2 SNEGSKA (reference sequence). Trimming took 3 bases from V and 0 from J, leaving 17 bases between them. The CDR3 here is CSASGSLDSPNTGELFF. The CDR3 nucleotides are TGCAGTGCTAGCGGGAGTCTAGACTCCCCGAACACCGGGGAGCTGTTTTTT.

This clonotype was observed a few times. This sequence joins TRBV24-1 and TRBJ2-7; D is perhaps TRBD2 (5 bases). V lost 7 bases, J lost 6 bases, and 12 bases lay in between. The CDR3 loop spans 12 amino acids. The germline CDR1 and CDR2 sequences are KGHDR and SFDVKD. This CDR3 reads CATSTPRGEQYF. Written as DNA, the CDR3 is TGTGCCACCAGCACCCCACGGGGCGAGCAGTACTTC.

The chain is built from TRBV19 and TRBJ1-5, with no clear D. From germline, CDR1 is LNHDA and CDR2 SQIVND (reference sequence). The CDR3 loop spans 13 amino acids. Trimming cost V 5 bases and J 3 bases, with 8 bases left between them. The DNA for the CDR3 is TGTGCCAGTAGTCCGGTCCTCAATCAGCCCCAGCATTTT. Protein sequence: CASSPVLNQPQHF.

This clonotype was seen repeatedly, ten times or more. This rearrangement joins TRBV7-2 to TRBJ2-2; TRBD1 aligns across 9 bases. Trimming cost V 4 bases and J 4 bases; bases outside gene matches: 10. Germline CDR1 is SGHTA and CDR2 is FQGNSA. The CDR3 covers 17 residues. The DNA for the CDR3 is TGTGCCAGCAGCTCGTACTGGGGACAGGGAGGCACCGGGGAGCTGTTTTTT. Translation: CASSSYWGQGGTGELFF.

V usage is TRBV20-1 and J usage is TRBJ1-6, with D unresolved. The V gene's germline CDR1 is DFQATT and CDR2 SNEGSKA (reference sequence). The CDR3 contains 14 residues. V lost 1 base and J 10 bases, leaving 14 bases between the germline ends. For the CDR3, the DNA is TGCAGTGCTAGAGTGGACCTCTGGGAATCACCCCTCCACTTT. The encoded protein is CSARVDLWESPLHF.

In the case of this clonotype: With a much larger clone just one base away, this may be a read error. This sequence joins TRBV7-2 and TRBJ1-6; D call uncertain. CDR1 is SGHTA and CDR2 is FQGNSA in the germline V gene. The CDR3 sequence is 15 residues long. CDR3 DNA: TGTGCCAGCAGCTTGCAGGAGACCTATAATTCACCCCACCACTTT. Its protein is CASSLQETYNSPHHF. Drawing the rest from reference TRBV7-2 and TRBJ1-6, the complete variable domain is GAGVSQSPSNKVTEKGKDVELRCDPISGHTALYWYRQSLGQGLEFLIYFQGNSAPDKSGLPSDRFSAERTGGSVSTLTIQRTQQEDSAVYLCASSLQETYNSPHHFGNGTRLTVT.

The table lists this clonotype with a few counts. A much larger clone lies a single base off, so this may be a read error. V usage is TRBV7-9 and J usage is TRBJ2-1; D gene ambiguous. Trimming removed 0 bases from V and 1 base from J, with 7 bases in between. The CDR3 runs to 15 residues. Germline CDR1 reads SEHNR; CDR2 reads FQNEAQ (reference sequence). The CDR3 bases are TGTGCCAGCAGCTTAGCGACGGGTTCCTACAATGAGCAGTTCTTC. Translated, it gives CASSLATGSYNEQFF. The full variable domain, in which reference TRBV7-9 and TRBJ2-1 provide the parts outside the CDR3, is DTGVSQNPRHKITKRGQNVTFRCDPISEHNRLYWYRQTLGQGPEFLTYFQNEAQLEKSRLLSDRFSAERPKGSFSTLEIQRTEQGDSAMYLCASSLATGSYNEQFFGPGTRLTVL.

This clonotype was seen once. A junction boundary mismatches the germline segment, possibly from a read error. V is TRBV7-9 and J is TRBJ2-5, with 8 nucleotides matching TRBD1. CDR3 size: 15 residues. CDR1 SEHNR and CDR2 FQNEAQ come from the germline V gene (reference sequence). The CDR3 sequence is CASSLTQGARETHYF. DNA for the CDR3: TGTGCCAGCAGCTTAACGCAGGGGGCGAGGGAGACCCATTACTTC.

This clonotype was seen just once. The missing conserved phenylalanine or tryptophan at the end of this CDR3 makes a read error likely. The chain uses TRBV6-5 and TRBJ2-7; 7 bases agree with TRBD2. The CDR3 contains 14 residues. Trimming took 6 bases from V and 4 from J; bases not matched to a gene: 9. Germline V gene data show CDR1 as MNHEY and CDR2 as SVGAGI. The CDR3 sequence is CASRPGREGYEQYL. CDR3 DNA sequence: TGTGCCAGCAGACCTGGAAGGGAGGGTTACGAGCAGTACTTA.